Detailed here is one TCR beta chain. The antigen remains unidentified. This record comes from a study of T cell responses to AZD1222 COVID-19 vaccine. Findings and caveats of the study: The study found Spike-specific TCR breadth and depth rose after two AZD1222 doses. Researchers report vaccine-associated CD4 TCRs spanning spike, with dominance at 160-218 and 743-854. Reports say nearly half of spike-specific TCRs go after unmutated variant regions. Sampled repertoires all dated from after the peak T cell response.

Here immunoSEQ multiplex PCR was the method, and the copy in TCRdb shows in-frame clones only, minus some. The sample lists tens of thousands of clones; about 72% were seen once. This CDR3 is built from 15 residues. V was trimmed by 0 bases and J by 7 bases, leaving 16 bases between them. Germline V gene data show CDR1 as SGHNT and CDR2 as YYREEE (reference sequence). The specimen comprised peripheral blood, sampled on day 0 of AZD1222 vaccination. V and J are TRBV5-4 and TRBJ1-2, with D hard to call. The TCR was taken from an adult in good health. The CDR3 DNA is TGTGCCAGCAGCTTGGCGAGCGAAGGCTCAGTTGGCTACACCTTC. The encoded protein is CASSLASEGSVGYTF.